These 24 T cell receptor beta chains originate from one sample sequenced in a study of T cells of healthy individuals. Each CDR3 protein gets one entry after TCRdb re-called the 5' RACE reads with MiXCR. Of more than 60,000 distinct CDR3 sequences in the sample, 15% to 20% were seen once. Receptors were obtained from a human donor in good health.

The chain employs TRBV6-1 and TRBJ1-5; D might be TRBD1 (5 bases). Trimming removed 6 bases at V and 0 bases at J, with 9 bases between. CDR3 length: 14 residues. Per the germline V gene, CDR1 is MNHNS and CDR2 is SASEGT. The CDR3 here is CASRGTDSNQPQHF. The CDR3 nucleotides are TGTGCCAGCAGAGGGACGGATAGCAATCAGCCCCAGCATTTT.

V is TRBV10-3 and J is TRBJ2-7, with 12 bases matching TRBD2. Looked up from germline, CDR1 is ENHRY and CDR2 is SYGVKD. The V gene end was trimmed by 4 bases and the J gene end by 2 bases; junction bases not matched to a gene: 6. This CDR3 is built from 16 residues. This CDR3 is CAISGRTSGTPYEQYF. For the CDR3, the DNA is TGTGCCATCAGTGGCCGGACTAGCGGGACCCCCTACGAGCAGTACTTC.

The chain combines TRBV6-7 with TRBJ1-5; D uncertain. TRBV6-7 is assigned to the ORF class and has an uncertain function. The ends were cut back, 4 bases at V and 7 bases at J, with 11 bases in the middle. This CDR3 is built from 13 residues. CDR3 region: CASSSTTAQPQHF. DNA of the CDR3: TGTGCCAGCAGTTCCACGACTGCACAGCCCCAGCATTTT.

The chain links TRBV7-8 to TRBJ2-3, with TRBD2 matching over 11 bases. The ends lost 8 bases at V and 4 bases at J; junction bases unmatched: 5. Looked up from germline, CDR1 is SGHVS and CDR2 is FQNEAQ. The CDR3 consists of 14 residues. CDR3 nucleotide sequence: TGTGCCAGCGGGCTAGCGGGAGGTGCAGATACGCAGTATTTT. Translating it yields CASGLAGGADTQYF.

By sample share, this clonotype is medium-sized. The rearrangement uses TRBV29-1 and TRBJ2-7, with 9 bases lining up with TRBD2. Germline CDR1 reads SQVTM; CDR2 reads ANQGSEA. The V gene end was trimmed by 4 bases and the J gene end by 3 bases; junction bases not matched to a gene: 4. The CDR3 runs to 13 residues. Here the CDR3 DNA reads TGCAGCGTTGCTAGCGGGACGATCTACGAGCAGTACTTC. This gives the protein CSVASGTIYEQYF.

The V call is TRBV6-1, the J call TRBJ2-5, with unresolved D. The CDR3 consists of 13 residues. Trimming left V 1 base short and J 3 bases short, with 6 bases between. The V gene's germline CDR1 is MNHNS and CDR2 SASEGT. CDR3 in DNA: TGTGCCAGCAGTGAAGTGATAAAAGAGACCCAGTACTTC. Its translation: CASSEVIKETQYF.

This chain joins TRBV12-5 and TRBJ1-3; D unclear. This CDR3 has 13 residues. Trimming removed 7 bases from V and 4 bases from J, with 11 bases in between. Germline V lookup: CDR1 LGHNT, CDR2 FRNRAP. The CDR3 DNA reads TGTGCTAGTGACACGCGCCAGGGAAACACCATATATTTT. This codes for CASDTRQGNTIYF.

This clonotype occurred many times. The chain combines TRBV21-1 with TRBJ2-3; the table names TRBD2, a call not compared with the DNA. TRBV21-1 is described as a pseudogene. The CDR3 loop spans 16 amino acids. CDR3 residues: CASSKEPLRTPDTQYF. CDR3 sequence (DNA): TGTGCCAGCAGCAAAGAGCCTCTGAGGACCCCAGATACGCAGTATTTT.

This clonotype was recorded at least ten times. This sequence joins TRBV5-5 and TRBJ1-2; possibly TRBD1 for D (5 bases). Germline V CDR1 and CDR2: SGHKS, YYEKEE (reference sequence). Trimming cost V 0 bases and J 3 bases, with 6 bases left between them. The CDR3 has 13 amino acids. DNA for the CDR3: TGTGCCAGCAGCTTGGGACAGCACTATGGCTACACCTTC. This gives the protein CASSLGQHYGYTF.

This clonotype occurred many times. The chain combines TRBV29-1 with TRBJ2-4; 10 bases are a match to TRBD1. CDR1 is SQVTM, CDR2 ANQGSEA, per germline. J gave up 1 base and V 4 bases, and 10 bases lay outside the gene matches. The CDR3 covers 17 residues. The CDR3 protein is CSVAPGQGIWAKNIQYF. CDR3 coding DNA: TGCAGCGTTGCCCCGGGACAGGGGATTTGGGCCAAAAACATTCAGTACTTC.

This clonotype was counted a few times. The rearrangement joins TRBV3-1 to TRBJ2-5, with a possible D match to TRBD2 (5 bases). This CDR3 has 16 amino acids. Germline CDR1 reads LGHDT; CDR2 reads YNNKEL (reference sequence). Trimming stripped 4 bases from V and 7 bases from J, with 22 bases between. The CDR3 DNA follows: TGTGCCAGCAGCCCCCCTACTGGACTCTTTGAGGTGACCCAGTACTTC. Translating it yields CASSPPTGLFEVTQYF.

The CDR3 loop reads CSAKGRSNTGELFF. CDR3 nucleotides: TGCAGTGCCAAGGGGAGATCGAACACCGGGGAGCTGTTTTTT. The rearrangement uses TRBV20-1 and TRBJ2-2, with D tentatively TRBD1 or TRBD2 (5 bases each). The CDR3 has 14 residues. V was clipped by 6 bases and J by 0 bases, with 11 bases between them. Germline values: CDR1 DFQATT, CDR2 SNEGSKA (reference sequence).

This clonotype was observed a handful of times. The chain links TRBV11-1 to TRBJ2-7, with a tentative D call TRBD1 (7 bases). Germline-derived CDR1 and CDR2 are SGHAT and FQDESV (reference sequence). This CDR3 is built from 11 residues. Trimming took 5 bases from V and 13 from J, leaving 15 bases between them. CDR3 DNA sequence: TGTGCCAGCAGCCGGAGGGACAGCCGCTACTTC. Translated: CASSRRDSRYF.

The V and J genes are TRBV25-1 and TRBJ2-5, with D possibly TRBD2 on 6 matching bases. CDR3 length: 15 residues. CDR1 is MGHDK and CDR2 is SYGVNS in the germline V gene. V gave up 3 bases and J gave up 5 bases, with 16 bases separating them. The CDR3 sequence: CASSEEIGSRETQYF. CDR3 nucleotides: TGTGCCAGCAGTGAGGAAATCGGGAGTCGGGAGACCCAGTACTTC.

This clonotype came up many times. The chain joins TRBV20-1 to TRBJ2-4; D is perhaps TRBD2 (6 bases). Trimming left V 0 bases short and J 9 bases short, with 12 bases between. This CDR3 is built from 13 residues. Germline-derived CDR1 and CDR2 are DFQATT and SNEGSKA (reference sequence). CDR3 DNA: TGCAGTGCTAGAGAGGGGACTCGGGGCATTCAGTACTTC. This sequence encodes CSAREGTRGIQYF.

This clonotype was counted ten times or more. This chain links TRBV4-3 with TRBJ2-7, with D possibly TRBD1 on 6 matching bases. In germline, CDR1 is LGHNA, CDR2 YSLEER. This CDR3 contains 19 residues. The V end lost 4 bases, the J end lost 4 bases, and 29 bases lay between the germline ends. The CDR3 DNA reads as TGCGCCAGCAGCCCTCCACAGGGTGGGGGCTGGCAATGGGGATACGAGCAGTACTTC. Translation gives CASSPPQGGGWQWGYEQYF.

Ten or more counts support this clonotype. The V call is TRBV20-1, the J call TRBJ2-5; 8 bases are shared with TRBD2. V shed 4 bases, J shed 2 bases, and the junction held 9 bases outside the gene matches. The CDR3 is 15 residues long. The V gene's germline CDR1 is DFQATT and CDR2 SNEGSKA (reference sequence). In nucleotides, the CDR3 is TGCAGTGCTACTTTGGCGGGGGGATTTCAAGAGACCCAGTACTTC. Translating it yields CSATLAGGFQETQYF.

This clonotype was seen at least ten times. The chain carries TRBV15 and TRBJ1-1; D gene ambiguous. Per germline, CDR1 LNHNV and CDR2 YYDKDF (reference sequence). There are 14 residues in the CDR3. The V end lost 5 bases, the J end lost 5 bases, and 15 bases lay between the germline ends. CDR3 protein: CATSDFSGATEAFF. CDR3 bases: TGTGCCACCAGCGATTTTAGTGGTGCTACTGAAGCTTTCTTT.

V and J are TRBV5-4 and TRBJ1-1; D gene uncertain. This CDR3 has 13 residues. Deletions cut 6 bases from V and 2 bases from J, with 11 bases between. The V gene's germline CDR1 is SGHNT and CDR2 YYREEE (reference sequence). The DNA for the CDR3 is TGTGCCAGCACCCAAACAGTTAACACTGAAGCTTTCTTT. It encodes CASTQTVNTEAFF.

CDR3 in DNA: TGCGCCAGCAGGGGACAGAGCTACGAGCAGTACTTC. As protein: CASRGQSYEQYF. The chain combines TRBV5-1 with TRBJ2-7; TRBD1 matches at 7 bases. The CDR3 contains 12 residues. Germline assignment: CDR1 SGHRS and CDR2 YFSETQ. The ends lost 5 bases at V and 3 bases at J; junction bases unmatched: 2.

This clonotype was seen at least ten times. The V call is TRBV14, the J call TRBJ1-6; D is perhaps TRBD1 (5 bases). Germline CDR1 and CDR2: SGHDN and FVKESK. This CDR3 comprises 17 residues. V was pared by 0 bases and J by 0 bases, with 9 bases between. CDR3 sequence (DNA): TGTGCCAGCAGCCAAGATCGGGGGAGCTCCTATAATTCACCCCTCCACTTT. This gives the protein CASSQDRGSSYNSPLHF.

The chain has TRBV5-1 and TRBJ2-7, with 9 bases matching TRBD1. Germline V gene data show CDR1 as SGHRS and CDR2 as YFSETQ. V dropped 1 base and J dropped 3; count of bases not matched to a gene: 8. The CDR3 is 16 residues long. The CDR3 DNA follows: TGCGCCAGCAGCTTGACGCCCGGGACAGGGCTCTACGAGCAGTACTTC. Its protein product is CASSLTPGTGLYEQYF.

In its sample, this clonotype was seen a few times. The chain combines TRBV7-2 with TRBJ2-5, with 11 bases lining up with TRBD2. The CDR3 sequence is 17 residues long. Per germline, CDR1 SGHTA and CDR2 FQGNSA. The V gene end was trimmed by 5 bases and the J gene end by 6 bases; junction bases not matched to a gene: 14. The CDR3 region has the DNA TGTGCCAGCAGCCCCTCGACTAGCGGGATTAGCGTGAAGACCCAGTACTTC. Translating it yields CASSPSTSGISVKTQYF.

This clonotype has at least ten counts. The V gene is TRBV7-3, the J gene TRBJ2-3; 9 bases are shared with TRBD2. Per the germline V gene, CDR1 is SGHTA and CDR2 is FQGTGA. The CDR3 sequence is 15 residues long. Unmatched junction bases numbered 4, after V lost 0 bases and J lost 6 bases. The CDR3 reads CASSLTLTSGDTQYF. The CDR3 region has the DNA TGTGCCAGCAGCTTAACGTTGACTAGCGGTGATACGCAGTATTTT.